This T cell receptor (beta chain) was sequenced for a study of cytomegalovirus exposure and HLA in healthy donors. About the research overall: Early release data held around 80 million unique TCRs from HLA-typed donors.

Use of 60 Vbeta and 13 Jbeta primers characterized the PCR. Method: immunoSEQ multiplex PCR; TCRdb's copy keeps in-frame clones and lacks some. The table shows 85,000 to 90,000 clones, with 90% occurring only once. Study results and limitations: There were around 160 TCR beta chains listed as cytomegalovirus-associated. Data from an earlier analysis indicated that most TCR beta V segments were productive either about 90% or about 30% of the time. Follow-up analysis found HLA locus-dependent TCR association rates, highest for DRB1 and lowest for HLA-C.

This clone came up once. Its antigen is as yet unknown. Unmatched junction bases numbered 9, after V lost 4 bases and J lost 8 bases. The CDR3 spans 14 residues. CDR1 and CDR2 (germline): SGDLS, YYNGEE. The genes are TRBV9 and TRBJ2-5, with TRBD1 matching 9 bases. The sequence was obtained from a man aged 18 to 29 in good health and CMV-seronegative. Sequenced sample: PBMCs. This CDR3 is CASSPRGDRVTQYF. The CDR3, as DNA: TGTGCCAGCAGCCCCAGGGGGGACAGGGTAACCCAGTACTTC.